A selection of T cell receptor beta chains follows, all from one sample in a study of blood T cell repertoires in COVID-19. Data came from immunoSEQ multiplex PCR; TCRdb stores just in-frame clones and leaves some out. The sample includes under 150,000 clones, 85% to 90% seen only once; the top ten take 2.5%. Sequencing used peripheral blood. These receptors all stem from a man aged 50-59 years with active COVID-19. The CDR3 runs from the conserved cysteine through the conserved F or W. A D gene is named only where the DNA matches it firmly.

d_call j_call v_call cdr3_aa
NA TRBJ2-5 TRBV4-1 CASSQPRSGGETQYF
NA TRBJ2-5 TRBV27 CASSHTGGGNQETQYF
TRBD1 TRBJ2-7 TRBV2 CASSAGGRQYF
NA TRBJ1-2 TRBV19 CAILDLSGYGYTF
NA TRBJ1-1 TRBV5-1 CASSLAVGGASVQNTEAFF
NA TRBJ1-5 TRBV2 CASSAFLQGELAQHF
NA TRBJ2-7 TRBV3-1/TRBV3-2 CASSIRGGEHEQYF
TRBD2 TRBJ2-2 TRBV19 CASKRSGGGRNTGELFF
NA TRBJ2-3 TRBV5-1 CASSFLGTRADTQYF
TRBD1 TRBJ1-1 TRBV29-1 CSATTGGTEAFF
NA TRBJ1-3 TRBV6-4 CASGPQGQTGRSGNTIYF
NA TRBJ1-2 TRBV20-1 CSALRLWGYTF
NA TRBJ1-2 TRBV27 CASSLNRVHGYTF
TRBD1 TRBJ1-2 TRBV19 CASSLWGIDRGHEVYGYTF
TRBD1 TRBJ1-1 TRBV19 CASSGTGVRIMNTEAFF
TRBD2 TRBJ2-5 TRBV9 CASSVGPSGGAETQYF
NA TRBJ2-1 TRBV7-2 CASSLKTTRLSSYNEQFF
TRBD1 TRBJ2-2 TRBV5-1 CASSLSGQGTGELFF
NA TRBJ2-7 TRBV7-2 CASSRFRDLSYEQYF
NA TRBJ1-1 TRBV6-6 CASSLQGLNTEAFF
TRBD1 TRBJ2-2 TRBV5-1 CASSGGQINTGELFF
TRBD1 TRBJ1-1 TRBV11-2 CASSSRTGMNTEAFF
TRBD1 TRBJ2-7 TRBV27 CASSPQGAGPYEQYF
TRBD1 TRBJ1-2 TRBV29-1 CSVDTDRASGGYTF
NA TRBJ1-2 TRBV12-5 CASGLGLTANYGYTF
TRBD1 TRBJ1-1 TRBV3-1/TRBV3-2 CASSDRQGGEAFF
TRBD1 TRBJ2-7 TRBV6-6 CASTSQGTAYEQYF
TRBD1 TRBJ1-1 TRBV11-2 CASSPRQGPSSHTEAFF
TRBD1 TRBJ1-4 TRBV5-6 CASSFGTGGNEKLFF
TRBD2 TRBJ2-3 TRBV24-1 CATSDSGGVRDTQYF
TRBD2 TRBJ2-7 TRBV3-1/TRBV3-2 CASSQGRGGSEQYF
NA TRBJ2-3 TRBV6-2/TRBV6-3 CASSYAVWWSPLPDTQYF
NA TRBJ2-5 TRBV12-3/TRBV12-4 CASSYRETQYF
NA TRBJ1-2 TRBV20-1 CSVSELSYGYTF
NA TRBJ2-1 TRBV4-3 CAVSNYNEQFF
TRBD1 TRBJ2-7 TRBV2 CASSKRTGSFSEQYF
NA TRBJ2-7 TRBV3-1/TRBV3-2 CASSQVQGGPYEQYF
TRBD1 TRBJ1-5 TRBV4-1 CASSQVPHRGPQPQHF
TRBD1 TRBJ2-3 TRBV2 CASSRDREVLGRTDTQYF
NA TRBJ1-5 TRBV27 CASSFSGIQHF
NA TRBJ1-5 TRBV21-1 CASYGGQVRSYSNQPQHF
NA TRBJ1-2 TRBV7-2 CASSPRQDPTSGYTF
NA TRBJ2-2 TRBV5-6 CASSRGGVTGELFF
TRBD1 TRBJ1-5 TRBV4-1 CASSHPTGGLGSNQPQHF
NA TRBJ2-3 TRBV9 CASSETGLRVTDTQYF
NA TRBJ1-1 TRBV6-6 CASSNRGGNTEAFF
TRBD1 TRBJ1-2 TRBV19 CASSITGTGGIYGYTF
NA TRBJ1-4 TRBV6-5 CASRAGGGVEKLFF
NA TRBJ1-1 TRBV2 CASRSPDMTGNTEAFF
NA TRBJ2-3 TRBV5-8 CASSPSGSSTDTQYF
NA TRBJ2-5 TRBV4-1 CASGPEETQYF
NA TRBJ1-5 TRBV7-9 CASSLAPDQPQHF
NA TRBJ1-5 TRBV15 CATSRDIGGANQPQHF
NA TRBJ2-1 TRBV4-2 CASSQVGQLASYNEQFF
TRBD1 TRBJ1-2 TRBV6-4 CASSDLGQGGGYTF
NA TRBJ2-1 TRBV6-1 CASSEGGSRIDNEQFF
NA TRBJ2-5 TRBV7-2 CASSITTQETQYF